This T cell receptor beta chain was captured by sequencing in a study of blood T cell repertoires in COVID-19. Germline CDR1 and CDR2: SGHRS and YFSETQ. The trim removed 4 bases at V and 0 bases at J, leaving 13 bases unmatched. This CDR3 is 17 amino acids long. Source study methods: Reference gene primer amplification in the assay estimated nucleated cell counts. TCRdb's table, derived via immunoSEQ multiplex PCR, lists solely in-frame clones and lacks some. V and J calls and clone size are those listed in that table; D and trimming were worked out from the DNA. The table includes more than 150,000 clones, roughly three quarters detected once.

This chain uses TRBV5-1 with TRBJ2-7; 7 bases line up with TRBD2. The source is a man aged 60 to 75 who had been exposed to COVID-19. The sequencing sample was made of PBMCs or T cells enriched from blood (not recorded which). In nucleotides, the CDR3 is TGCGCCAGCAGCACTGACCTGGGGAGGGCCAGCTCCTACGAGCAGTACTTC. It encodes CASSTDLGRASSYEQYF.